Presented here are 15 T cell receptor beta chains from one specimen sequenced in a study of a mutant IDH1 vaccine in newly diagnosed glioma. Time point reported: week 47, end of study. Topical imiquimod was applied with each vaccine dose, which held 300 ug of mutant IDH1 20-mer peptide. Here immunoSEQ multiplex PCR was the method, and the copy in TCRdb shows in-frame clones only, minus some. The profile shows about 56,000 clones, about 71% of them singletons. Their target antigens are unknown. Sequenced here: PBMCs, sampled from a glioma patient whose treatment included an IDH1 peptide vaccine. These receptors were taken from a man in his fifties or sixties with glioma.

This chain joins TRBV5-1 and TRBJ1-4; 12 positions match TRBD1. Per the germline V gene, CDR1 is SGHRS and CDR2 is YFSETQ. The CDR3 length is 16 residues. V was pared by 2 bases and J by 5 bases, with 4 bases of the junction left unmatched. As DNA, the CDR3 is TGCGCCAGCAGCTTCGGGGACAGGGGGCGCAATGAAAAACTGTTTTTT. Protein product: CASSFGDRGRNEKLFF.

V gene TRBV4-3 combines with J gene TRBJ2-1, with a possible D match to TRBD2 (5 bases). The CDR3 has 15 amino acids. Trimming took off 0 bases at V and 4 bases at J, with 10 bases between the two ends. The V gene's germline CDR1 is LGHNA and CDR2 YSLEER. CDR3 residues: CASSQDPLAYNEQFF. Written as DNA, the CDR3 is TGCGCCAGCAGCCAAGATCCCCTAGCTTACAATGAGCAGTTCTTC.

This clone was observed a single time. CDR3 nucleotide sequence: TGTGCCAGCAGTTACGAACTGGACGGCCTCTATGGCTACACCTTC. It yields the protein CASSYELDGLYGYTF. The V gene is TRBV6-5, the J gene TRBJ1-2, with no clear D. V dropped 2 bases and J dropped 4 bases, with 14 bases sitting between them. The CDR3 loop spans 15 amino acids. Germline V lookup: CDR1 MNHEY, CDR2 SVGAGI.

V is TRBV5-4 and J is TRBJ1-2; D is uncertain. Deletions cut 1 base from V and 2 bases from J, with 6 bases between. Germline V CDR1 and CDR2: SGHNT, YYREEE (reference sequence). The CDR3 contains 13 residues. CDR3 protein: CASSLSGNYGYTF. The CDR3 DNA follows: TGTGCCAGCAGCTTGTCGGGCAACTATGGCTACACCTTC.

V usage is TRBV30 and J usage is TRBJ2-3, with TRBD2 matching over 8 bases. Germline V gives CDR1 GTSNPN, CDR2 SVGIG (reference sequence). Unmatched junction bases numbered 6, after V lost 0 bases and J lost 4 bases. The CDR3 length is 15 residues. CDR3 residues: CAWSVGSGGADTQYF. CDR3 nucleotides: TGTGCCTGGAGTGTAGGGAGCGGGGGAGCAGATACGCAGTATTTT.

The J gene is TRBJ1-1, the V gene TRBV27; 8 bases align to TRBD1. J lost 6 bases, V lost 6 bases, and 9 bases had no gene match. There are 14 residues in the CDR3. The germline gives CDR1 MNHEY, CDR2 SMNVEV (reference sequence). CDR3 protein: CASRKDRERAEAFF. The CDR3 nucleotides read TGTGCCAGCAGAAAGGACAGGGAGAGGGCTGAAGCTTTCTTT.

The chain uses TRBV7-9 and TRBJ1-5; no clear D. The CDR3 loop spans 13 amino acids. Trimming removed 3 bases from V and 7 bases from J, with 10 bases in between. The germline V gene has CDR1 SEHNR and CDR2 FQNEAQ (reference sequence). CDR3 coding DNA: TGTGCCAGCAGCTTGGGCTCCGGACAGCCCCAGCATTTT. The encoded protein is CASSLGSGQPQHF.

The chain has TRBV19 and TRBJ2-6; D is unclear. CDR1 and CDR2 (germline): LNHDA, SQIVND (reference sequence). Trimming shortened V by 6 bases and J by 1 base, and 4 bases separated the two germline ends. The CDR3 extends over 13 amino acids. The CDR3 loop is CASRPSGANVLTF. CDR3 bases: TGTGCCAGTAGGCCATCTGGGGCCAACGTCCTGACTTTC.

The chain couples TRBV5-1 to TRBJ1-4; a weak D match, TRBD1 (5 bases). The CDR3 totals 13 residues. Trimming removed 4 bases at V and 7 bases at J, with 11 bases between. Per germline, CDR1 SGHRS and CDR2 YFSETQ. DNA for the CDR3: TGCGCCAGCAGCGGGGGGACGGGTGAAAAACTGTTTTTT. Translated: CASSGGTGEKLFF.

The DNA of the CDR3 is TGTGCCACCAGCAGAGAACTGGACAGTCAGCCCCAGCATTTT. Translated: CATSRELDSQPQHF. V and J are TRBV15 and TRBJ1-5, with TRBD1 as a possible D gene (6 bases). Trimming left V 0 bases short and J 6 bases short, with 9 bases between. CDR1 and CDR2 from the germline V gene are LNHNV and YYDKDF (reference sequence). The CDR3 length is 14 residues.

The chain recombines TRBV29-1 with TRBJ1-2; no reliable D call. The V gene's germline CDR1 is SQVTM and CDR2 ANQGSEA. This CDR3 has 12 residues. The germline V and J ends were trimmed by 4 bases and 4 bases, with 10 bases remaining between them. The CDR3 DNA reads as TGCAGCGTTGCAGAGCGCGGCTATGGCTACACCTTC. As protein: CSVAERGYGYTF.

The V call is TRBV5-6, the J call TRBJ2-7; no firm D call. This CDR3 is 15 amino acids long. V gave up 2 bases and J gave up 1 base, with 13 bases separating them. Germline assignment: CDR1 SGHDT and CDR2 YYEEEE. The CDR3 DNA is TGTGCCAGCAGCTTCGGGCAGATCCTATCCTACGAGCAGTACTTC. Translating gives CASSFGQILSYEQYF. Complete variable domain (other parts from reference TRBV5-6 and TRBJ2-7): DAGVTQSPTHLIKTRGQQVTLRCSPKSGHDTVSWYQQALGQGPQFIFQYYEEEERQRGNFPDRFSGHQFPNYSSELNVNALLLGDSALYLCASSFGQILSYEQYFGPGTRLTVT.

This CDR3 is CASSAGWANQPQHF. The CDR3 DNA sequence: TGTGCCAGCAGCGCGGGGTGGGCCAATCAGCCCCAGCATTTT. The chain couples TRBV2 to TRBJ1-5; the D is unclear. The germline gives CDR1 SNHLY, CDR2 FYNNEI. The CDR3 covers 14 residues. V was pared by 6 bases and J by 3 bases, with 12 bases between.

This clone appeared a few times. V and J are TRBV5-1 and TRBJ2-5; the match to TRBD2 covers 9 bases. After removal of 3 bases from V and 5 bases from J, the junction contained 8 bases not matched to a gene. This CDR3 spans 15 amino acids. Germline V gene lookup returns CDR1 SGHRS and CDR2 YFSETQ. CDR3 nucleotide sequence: TGCGCCAGCAGCTCAGGTCCGACTAGCGGTGAGACCCAGTACTTC. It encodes CASSSGPTSGETQYF.

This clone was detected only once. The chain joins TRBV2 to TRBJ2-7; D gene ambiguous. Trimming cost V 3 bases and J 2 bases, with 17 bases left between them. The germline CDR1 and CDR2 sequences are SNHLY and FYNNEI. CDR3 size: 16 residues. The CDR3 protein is CASSEWADLQTYEQYF. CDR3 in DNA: TGTGCCAGCAGTGAGTGGGCGGATCTGCAAACCTACGAGCAGTACTTC.